This passage covers 26 T cell receptor beta chains from one sample sequenced in a study of T-cell memory formation after mild COVID-19. TCRdb processed the 5' RACE reads anew with MiXCR; each CDR3 protein has one entry. The sample yields around 390,000 distinct CDR3 sequences, about 16% seen once. Sample: PBMCs or a T cell subset sorted from them (not recorded which). The source is a man aged 18 to 30 who had mild COVID-19 (a few samples of this study predate the infection). Cell type and time point are not known.

This chain connects TRBV28 to TRBJ1-4; the D gene is possibly TRBD1 (5 bases). V lost 8 bases to trimming and J lost 10 bases, with 11 bases between them. CDR3 length: 11 residues. Germline loops: CDR1 MDHEN, CDR2 SYDVKM. In nucleotides, the CDR3 is TGTGCCAGCGGCGGGGGTGGAAAACTGTTTTTT. Residues: CASGGGGKLFF. Using reference TRBV28 and TRBJ1-4 for the parts outside the CDR3, the full variable domain is DVKVTQSSRYLVKRTGEKVFLECVQDMDHENMFWYRQDPGLGLRLIYFSYDVKMKEKGDIPEGYSVSREKKERFSLILESASTNQTSMYLCASGGGGKLFFGSGTQLSVL.

This clonotype was recorded a few times. This chain joins TRBV12-3 or TRBV12-4 and TRBJ2-1; no clear D. CDR3 length: 14 amino acids. Trimming cost V 6 bases and J 0 bases, with 9 bases left between them. The CDR3 reads CASRYSRSYNEQFF. The CDR3, as DNA: TGTGCCAGCAGGTATTCGCGCTCCTACAATGAGCAGTTCTTC.

The rearrangement links TRBV7-2 to TRBJ2-1; 7 bases match TRBD1. The V gene's germline CDR1 is SGHTA and CDR2 FQGNSA. The CDR3 loop spans 15 amino acids. V was pared by 6 bases and J by 4 bases, with 9 bases of the junction left unmatched. The CDR3 protein is CASRITGTDYNEQFF. The CDR3 nucleotides are TGTGCCAGCAGAATAACCGGGACAGATTACAATGAGCAGTTCTTC.

V is TRBV5-1 and J is TRBJ1-4; a weak D match, TRBD1 (6 bases). V gave up 6 bases and J gave up 3 bases, with 12 bases separating them. Germline V gene lookup returns CDR1 SGHRS and CDR2 YFSETQ. The CDR3 sequence is 14 residues long. The CDR3 nucleotides are TGCGCCAGCACCGGGGGCCTATCTAATGAAAAACTGTTTTTT. Translated: CASTGGLSNEKLFF.

The rearrangement links TRBV11-2 to TRBJ2-1; perhaps TRBD2 as D (5 bases). The V gene's germline CDR1 is SGHAT and CDR2 FQNNGV. Trimming stripped 0 bases from V and 0 bases from J, with 12 bases between. The CDR3 spans 17 residues. This CDR3 is CASSLEVPGSSYNEQFF. As DNA, the CDR3 is TGTGCCAGCAGCTTAGAGGTGCCGGGGAGCTCCTACAATGAGCAGTTCTTC.

V and J are TRBV6-5 and TRBJ2-7, with D tentatively TRBD1 (5 bases). CDR1 is MNHEY, CDR2 SVGAGI, per germline. This CDR3 has 13 amino acids. The germline V and J ends were trimmed by 2 bases and 5 bases, with 10 bases remaining between them. CDR3 coding DNA: TGTGCCAGCAGTTACCAGGGTTCCAACGAGCAGTACTTC. Its translation: CASSYQGSNEQYF.

The chain joins TRBV21-1 to TRBJ2-7; TRBD2, the D gene given by the table, was not confirmed from the DNA. TRBV21-1 is an annotated pseudogene. The CDR3 runs 19 residues. The CDR3 reads CASSNTASGGPERIYEQYV. The CDR3 nucleotides are TGTGCCAGCAGCAATACGGCTAGCGGGGGACCGGAGAGGATATACGAGCAGTACGTC.

The chain joins TRBV7-2 to TRBJ1-1; the D gene is possibly TRBD1 (5 bases). This CDR3 is built from 13 residues. The V gene's germline CDR1 is SGHTA and CDR2 FQGNSA. V was shortened by 5 bases and J by 3 bases, with 10 bases between the two germline ends. DNA for the CDR3: TGTGCCAGCAGCCAGGGCTGGTACACTGAAGCTTTCTTT. Protein sequence: CASSQGWYTEAFF.

The chain is built from TRBV19 and TRBJ2-2, with no clear D. The germline gives CDR1 LNHDA, CDR2 SQIVND (reference sequence). V dropped 6 bases and J dropped 2 bases, with 7 bases sitting between them. The CDR3 consists of 13 residues. The CDR3 bases are TGTGCCAGTAGCGCTCAAAACACCGGGGAGCTGTTTTTT. Translation: CASSAQNTGELFF.

V and J are TRBV6-2 or TRBV6-3 and TRBJ1-1; 9 bases line up with TRBD1. The trim removed 1 base at V and 6 bases at J, leaving 6 bases unmatched. Germline assignment: CDR1 MNHEY and CDR2 SVGEGT. The CDR3 is made up of 15 amino acids. The CDR3 here is CASSYWTGAASEAFF. DNA of the CDR3: TGTGCCAGCAGTTACTGGACAGGGGCGGCATCTGAAGCTTTCTTT.

This clonotype was seen a handful of times. V gene TRBV9 combines with J gene TRBJ1-1; 9 positions agree with TRBD1. This CDR3 has 14 residues. Germline assignment: CDR1 SGDLS and CDR2 YYNGEE. Losses at the gene ends were 2 bases for V and 1 base for J; bases not matched to a gene: 0. Written as DNA, the CDR3 is TGTGCCAGCAGCGTGACAGGGGGGAACACTGAAGCTTTCTTT. This translates into CASSVTGGNTEAFF.

Only a few counts were recorded for this clonotype. The rearrangement joins TRBV7-8 to TRBJ2-7; 11 bases agree with TRBD1. This CDR3 comprises 14 residues. The V gene end was trimmed by 5 bases and the J gene end by 4 bases; junction bases not matched to a gene: 4. Per the germline V gene, CDR1 is SGHVS and CDR2 is FQNEAQ. The CDR3 region has the DNA TGTGCCAGCAGCATAGGGGACAGGGGGTACGAGCAGTACGTC. This translates into CASSIGDRGYEQYV.

DNA of the CDR3: TGTGCCAGCAGCTTAGCAGGATGGGGGCGCGAGCAGTACGTC. Translation gives CASSLAGWGREQYV. V usage is TRBV7-2 and J usage is TRBJ2-7, with D perhaps matching TRBD1 (6 bases). Germline V gene sequence: CDR1 SGHTA, CDR2 FQGNSA. The germline V and J ends were trimmed by 0 bases and 6 bases, with 12 bases remaining between them. The CDR3 runs to 14 residues.

This clonotype was detected only a few times. The chain combines TRBV11-1 with TRBJ2-1; 8 bases fit TRBD1. The CDR3 totals 15 residues. After removal of 5 bases from V and 3 bases from J, the junction contained 6 bases not matched to a gene. Looked up from germline, CDR1 is SGHAT and CDR2 is FQDESV (reference sequence). The CDR3 spells CASSRTGNFYNEQFF. CDR3 coding DNA: TGTGCCAGCAGCCGGACAGGGAACTTCTACAATGAGCAGTTCTTC.

The sample holds a few counts of this clonotype. The chain uses TRBV29-1 and TRBJ1-2; maybe TRBD1 (6 bases). The CDR3 runs 12 residues. V lost 4 bases, J lost 6 bases, and 12 bases lay in between. Germline lookup yields CDR1 SQVTM and CDR2 ANQGSEA. The CDR3 nucleotides read TGCAGCGTTGGAACAGGGAGGAATGGCTACACCTTC. Encoded protein: CSVGTGRNGYTF.

This clonotype has just a few counts. This chain uses TRBV7-9 with TRBJ2-1, with TRBD1 identical over 8 bases. Germline trimming cut 4 bases from V and 8 bases from J; bases unmatched to any gene: 7. Per the germline V gene, CDR1 is SEHNR and CDR2 is FQNEAQ (reference sequence). CDR3 size: 14 residues. The CDR3 DNA reads TGTGCCAGCAGCTCGGACAGGGTGGCCGATGAGCAGTTCTTC. Translation: CASSSDRVADEQFF.

This clonotype was detected a few times. In DNA form, the CDR3 reads TGCGCCAGCAGCTTATTCCCGTCCCCGCGGGAGACCCAGTACTTC. Protein: CASSLFPSPRETQYF. This chain joins TRBV5-1 and TRBJ2-5; D not certain. This CDR3 has 15 residues. Germline CDR1 is SGHRS and CDR2 is YFSETQ. The ends were cut back, 2 bases at V and 5 bases at J, with 16 bases in the middle.

This sequence joins TRBV27 and TRBJ1-2; 8 positions match TRBD1. Germline V gene data show CDR1 as MNHEY and CDR2 as SMNVEV (reference sequence). V shed 7 bases and J 4 bases; nucleotides not matched to a gene: 8. CDR3 size: 14 residues. In nucleotides, the CDR3 is TGTGCCAGCACCTCAGGGGGCAAGGGCTATGGCTACACCTTC. This codes for CASTSGGKGYGYTF.

Only a few counts were recorded for this clonotype. This sequence joins TRBV20-1 and TRBJ2-1, with 8 bases that match TRBD1. CDR1 DFQATT and CDR2 SNEGSKA come from the germline V gene (reference sequence). J was trimmed by 9 bases and V by 3 bases; bases with no gene match: 10. The CDR3 covers 14 residues. The CDR3 region is CSARRAQGGGEQFF. The CDR3 bases are TGCAGTGCTAGGAGGGCACAGGGGGGAGGTGAGCAGTTCTTC.

The J gene is TRBJ1-3, the V gene TRBV7-9, with D perhaps TRBD1 (5 bases). V lost 1 base, J lost 2 bases, and 9 bases lay in between. The CDR3 length is 15 residues. Germline CDR1 reads SEHNR; CDR2 reads FQNEAQ (reference sequence). The CDR3, as DNA: TGTGCCAGCAGCTTAGATCCGGGACCTGGAAACACCATATATTTT. Its protein product is CASSLDPGPGNTIYF.

This clonotype showed up just a few times. As DNA, the CDR3 is TGTGCCAGCAGTTTCACAGGGGGAGTTTACAATGAGCAGTTCTTC. Amino acids: CASSFTGGVYNEQFF. The chain is built from TRBV5-5 and TRBJ2-1, with TRBD1 matching over 8 bases. The CDR3 contains 15 residues. Germline V lookup: CDR1 SGHKS, CDR2 YYEKEE (reference sequence). The V and J ends lost 5 bases and 4 bases, in that order; junction bases with no gene match: 8.

Ten or more counts support this clonotype. The V call is TRBV6-6, the J call TRBJ1-4; D gene ambiguous. CDR3 size: 14 residues. Germline CDR1 reads MNHNY; CDR2 reads SVGAGI (reference sequence). Trimming stripped 7 bases from V and 4 bases from J, with 13 bases between. The CDR3 is CASTAGLRNEKLFF. CDR3 sequence (DNA): TGTGCCAGCACTGCTGGCCTACGTAATGAAAAACTGTTTTTT.

In nucleotides, the CDR3 is TGCGCCAGCAGCCAGATGGGGGAGGCAGATACGCAGTATTTT. It encodes CASSQMGEADTQYF. The chain links TRBV5-1 to TRBJ2-3; D possibly corresponds to TRBD2 (6 bases). CDR3 length: 14 amino acids. In germline, CDR1 is SGHRS, CDR2 YFSETQ. Trimming shortened V by 4 bases and J by 4 bases, and 13 bases separated the two germline ends. Using reference TRBV5-1 and TRBJ2-3 for the parts outside the CDR3, the full variable domain is KAGVTQTPRYLIKTRGQQVTLSCSPISGHRSVSWYQQTPGQGLQFLFEYFSETQRNKGNFPGRFSGRQFSNSRSEMNVSTLELGDSALYLCASSQMGEADTQYFGPGTRLTVL.

The chain recombines TRBV7-2 with TRBJ2-5; possible D gene TRBD1, 6 bases. The CDR3 is 14 amino acids. Trimming shortened V by 0 bases and J by 6 bases, and 11 bases separated the two germline ends. Germline CDR1 is SGHTA and CDR2 is FQGNSA. The CDR3 nucleotides are TGTGCCAGCAGCTTAGCCAACAGGGTTAAGACCCAGTACTTC. Amino acid sequence: CASSLANRVKTQYF.

V is TRBV3-1 and J is TRBJ2-5; no reliable D call. The CDR3 spans 13 residues. Trimming took 1 base from V and 9 from J, leaving 12 bases between them. CDR1 and CDR2 from the germline V gene are LGHDT and YNNKEL (reference sequence). CDR3 DNA sequence: TGTGCCAGCAGCCAAGGATCCGTGGTATCCCAGTACTTC. Translating gives CASSQGSVVSQYF.

In this sample, this clonotype turned up many times. The chain recombines TRBV4-3 with TRBJ2-1; 8 bases are a match to TRBD2. Germline V CDR1 and CDR2: LGHNA, YSLEER. The V segment lost 3 bases and the J segment 0 bases; nucleotides outside the gene matches: 10. The CDR3 has 18 residues. The CDR3 DNA is TGCGCCAGCAGCCACTCTCGGGGGGGTTTTATCTCCTACAATGAGCAGTTCTTC. Its protein product is CASSHSRGGFISYNEQFF.